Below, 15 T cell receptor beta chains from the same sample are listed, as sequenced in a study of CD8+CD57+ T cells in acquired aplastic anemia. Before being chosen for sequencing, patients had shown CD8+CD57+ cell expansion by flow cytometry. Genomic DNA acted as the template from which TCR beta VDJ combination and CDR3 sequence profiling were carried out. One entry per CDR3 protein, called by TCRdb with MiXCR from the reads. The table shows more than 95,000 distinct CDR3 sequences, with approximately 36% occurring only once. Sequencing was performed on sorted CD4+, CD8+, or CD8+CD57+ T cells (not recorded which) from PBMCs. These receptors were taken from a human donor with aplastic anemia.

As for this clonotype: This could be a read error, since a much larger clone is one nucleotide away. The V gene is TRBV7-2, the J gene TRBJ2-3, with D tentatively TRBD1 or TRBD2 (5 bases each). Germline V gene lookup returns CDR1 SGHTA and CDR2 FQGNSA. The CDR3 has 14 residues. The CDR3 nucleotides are TGTGCCAGCAGCTGGACTTCATTGACAGATACGCAGTGTTTT. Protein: CASSWTSLTDTQCF.

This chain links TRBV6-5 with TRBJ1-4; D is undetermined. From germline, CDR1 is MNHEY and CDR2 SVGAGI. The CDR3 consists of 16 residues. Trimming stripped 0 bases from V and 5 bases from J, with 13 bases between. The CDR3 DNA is TGTGCCAGCAGTTACTCGAGTGCACTAGGGAATGAAAAACTGTTTTTT. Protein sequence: CASSYSSALGNEKLFF.

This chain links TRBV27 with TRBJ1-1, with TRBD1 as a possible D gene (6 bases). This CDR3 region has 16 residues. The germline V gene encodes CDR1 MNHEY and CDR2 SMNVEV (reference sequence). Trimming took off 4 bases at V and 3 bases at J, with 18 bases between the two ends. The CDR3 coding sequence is TGTGCCAGCAGTTGGAGGGGGGGAGGGGGTGACACTGAAGCTTTCTTT. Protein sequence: CASSWRGGGGDTEAFF.

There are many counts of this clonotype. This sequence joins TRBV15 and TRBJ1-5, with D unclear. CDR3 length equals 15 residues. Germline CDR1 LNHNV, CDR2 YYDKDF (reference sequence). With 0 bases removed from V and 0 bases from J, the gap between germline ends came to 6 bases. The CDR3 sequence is CATSREGGSNQPQHF. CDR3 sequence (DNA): TGTGCCACCAGCAGAGAAGGAGGTAGCAATCAGCCCCAGCATTTT.

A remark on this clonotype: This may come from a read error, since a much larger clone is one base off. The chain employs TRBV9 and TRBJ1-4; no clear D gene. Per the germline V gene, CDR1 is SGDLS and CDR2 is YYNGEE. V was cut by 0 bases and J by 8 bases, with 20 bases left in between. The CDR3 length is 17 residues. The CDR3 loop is CASSVGRRNPMTEKLFF. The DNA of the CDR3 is TGTGCCAGCAGCGTAGGTCGTAGGAATCCCATGACGGAAAAACTGTTTTTT.

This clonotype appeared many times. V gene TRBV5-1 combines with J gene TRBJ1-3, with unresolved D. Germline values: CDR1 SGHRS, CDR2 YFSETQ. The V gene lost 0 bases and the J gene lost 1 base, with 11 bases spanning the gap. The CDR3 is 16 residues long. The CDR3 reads CASSLGRAKSGNTIYF. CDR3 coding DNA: TGCGCCAGCAGCTTGGGCCGGGCCAAATCTGGAAACACCATATATTTT.

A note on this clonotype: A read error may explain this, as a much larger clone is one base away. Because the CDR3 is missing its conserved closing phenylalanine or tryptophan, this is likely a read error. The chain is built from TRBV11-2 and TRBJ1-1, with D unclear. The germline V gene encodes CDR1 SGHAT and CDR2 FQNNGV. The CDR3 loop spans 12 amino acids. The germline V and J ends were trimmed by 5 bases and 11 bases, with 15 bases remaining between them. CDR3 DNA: TGTGCCAGCAGCCCCTCGGGTATCCGGGCTTTCTCT. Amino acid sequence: CASSPSGIRAFS.

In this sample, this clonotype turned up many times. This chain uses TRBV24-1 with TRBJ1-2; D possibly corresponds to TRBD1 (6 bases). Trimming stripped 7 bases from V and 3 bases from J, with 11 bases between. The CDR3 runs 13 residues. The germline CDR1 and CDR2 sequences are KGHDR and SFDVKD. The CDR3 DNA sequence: TGTGCCACCAGCACCCCAGGGGACTATGGCTACACCTTC. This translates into CATSTPGDYGYTF.

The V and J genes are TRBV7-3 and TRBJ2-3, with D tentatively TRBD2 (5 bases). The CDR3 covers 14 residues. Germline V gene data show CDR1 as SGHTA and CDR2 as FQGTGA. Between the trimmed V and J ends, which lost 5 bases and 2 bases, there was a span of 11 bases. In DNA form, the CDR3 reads TGTGCCAGCAGCCCCAGACTACCCACAGATACGCAGTATTTT. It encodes CASSPRLPTDTQYF.

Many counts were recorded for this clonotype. The CDR3 DNA sequence: TGTGCCAGCAGTCATACAGGGGGTGATTATAATTCACCCCTCCACTTT. Translating gives CASSHTGGDYNSPLHF. The rearrangement uses TRBV6-1 and TRBJ1-6; 8 nucleotides match TRBD1. Germline V gene data show CDR1 as MNHNS and CDR2 as SASEGT. This CDR3 has 16 residues. The ends lost 5 bases at V and 4 bases at J; junction bases unmatched: 7.

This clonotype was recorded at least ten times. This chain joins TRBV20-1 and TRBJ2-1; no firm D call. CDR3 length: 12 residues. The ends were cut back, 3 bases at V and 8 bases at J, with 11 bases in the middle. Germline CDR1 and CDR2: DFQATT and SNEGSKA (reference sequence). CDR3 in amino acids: CSAREGRDEQFF. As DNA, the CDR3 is TGCAGTGCTAGGGAAGGACGGGATGAGCAGTTCTTC.

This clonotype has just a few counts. The DNA for the CDR3 is TGTGCCAGCAGCCTTGCCGGGACTAGCGGGGGGGCTGGCCTGCAGGAGCAGTTCTTC. Translated: CASSLAGTSGGAGLQEQFF. The V and J genes are TRBV12-1 and TRBJ2-1; the table's TRBD2 call for D was not verified on the DNA. TRBV12-1 is an annotated pseudogene. The CDR3 is 19 residues long.

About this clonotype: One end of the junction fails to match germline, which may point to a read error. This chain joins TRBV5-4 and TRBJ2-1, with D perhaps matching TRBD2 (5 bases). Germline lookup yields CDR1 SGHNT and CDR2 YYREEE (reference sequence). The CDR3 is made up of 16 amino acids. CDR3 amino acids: CAGSLEAFRSYNEQFF. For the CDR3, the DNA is TGTGCCGGCAGCTTGGAGGCGTTTCGGTCCTACAATGAGCAGTTCTTC. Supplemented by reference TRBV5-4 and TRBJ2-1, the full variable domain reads ETGVTQSPTHLIKTRGQQVTLRCSSQSGHNTVSWYQQALGQGPQFIFQYYREEENGRGNFPPRFSGLQFPNYSSELNVNALELDDSALYLCAGSLEAFRSYNEQFFGPGTRLTVL.

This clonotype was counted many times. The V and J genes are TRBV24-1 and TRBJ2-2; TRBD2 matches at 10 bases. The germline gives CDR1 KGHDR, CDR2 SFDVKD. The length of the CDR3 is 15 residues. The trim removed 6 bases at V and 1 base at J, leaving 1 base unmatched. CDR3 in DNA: TGTGCCACCAGTAGCGGGGGGGAGAACACCGGGGAGCTGTTTTTT. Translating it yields CATSSGGENTGELFF.

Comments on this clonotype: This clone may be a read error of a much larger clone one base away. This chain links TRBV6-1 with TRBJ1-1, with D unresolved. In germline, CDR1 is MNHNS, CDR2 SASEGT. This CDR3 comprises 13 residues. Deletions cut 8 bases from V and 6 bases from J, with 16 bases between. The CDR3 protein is CASAPIPNAEAFF. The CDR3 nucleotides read TGTGCCAGCGCACCGATACCCAACGCTGAAGCTTTCTTT.